What follows are 2 T cell receptor beta chains derived from one specimen sequenced in a study of Ad26.COV2.S vaccination and SARS-CoV-2 variants. This sample's treatment: some 20 received Ad26.COV2.S at low or high dose, single or two shots; about 5 received placebo; per-sample allocation not given. Repertoires come from day 63 after the first vaccine or placebo injection. TCRdb's table, derived via immunoSEQ multiplex PCR, lists solely in-frame clones and lacks some. The sample records roughly 680,000 clones, roughly 90% being singletons. Sequencing used peripheral blood, obtained in a trial of Ad26.COV2.S vaccine versus placebo. Receptor source: a person aged 18 to 59 who received the Ad26.COV2.S COVID-19 vaccine or a placebo.

The J gene is TRBJ2-7, the V gene TRBV6-5; tentative D call: TRBD2 (6 bases). CDR3 length equals 15 residues. The germline V gene has CDR1 MNHEY and CDR2 SVGAGI. Trimming shortened V by 7 bases and J by 3 bases, and 19 bases separated the two germline ends. Here the CDR3 DNA reads TGTGCCAGCACCAAGACTAGTAGTGACTTCTACGAGCAGTACTTC. It codes for CASTKTSSDFYEQYF.

The genes are TRBV11-3 and TRBJ2-7; 11 bases are shared with TRBD2. Looked up from germline, CDR1 is SGHNT and CDR2 is YENEEA. The CDR3 runs 14 residues. J lost 1 base, V lost 4 bases, and 0 bases had no gene match. The CDR3 loop is CASSSSGRSYEQYF. The CDR3 DNA reads as TGTGCCAGCAGCTCTAGCGGGAGGTCCTACGAGCAGTACTTC.